This section outlines one T cell receptor beta chain sequence together with its context. The target antigen is unknown. Clones were read by immunoSEQ multiplex PCR, and TCRdb kept only the in-frame ones, dropping some. The sample has 450,000 to 550,000 clones, roughly 87% seen once. This sample was taken from a study of Ad26.COV2.S vaccination and SARS-CoV-2 variants. Study in general: Among those in the COV1001 Ad26.COV2.S trial arm was the donor.

Treatment in this sample: around 19 received Ad26.COV2.S at low or high dose, single or two shots; about 5 received placebo; per-sample allocation not given. Day 63 after the first vaccine or placebo injection was the time point for sampling. The sample came from a Boston adult aged 18-55 years. Whole-study findings and limits: Vaccinees displayed broader spike-specific TCR repertoires than placebo recipients. Quantification of TCR breadth and depth may have yielded underestimates of total T cell responses.

CDR3 length: 15 amino acids. Trimming pared 0 bases from V and 4 bases from J, leaving 9 bases between. Germline V gene sequence: CDR1 SGHVS, CDR2 FNYEAQ. This sample comprised peripheral blood, obtained in a trial of Ad26.COV2.S vaccine versus placebo. The V gene is TRBV7-6, the J gene TRBJ1-4; D is possibly TRBD1 (5 bases). The sequence derives from a person aged 18-60 years who received the Ad26.COV2.S COVID-19 vaccine or a placebo. CDR3 in DNA: TGTGCCAGCAGCTTAGCTGCAGGGCATAATGAAAAACTGTTTTTT. Translation gives CASSLAAGHNEKLFF.